The 22 T cell receptor beta chains presented below share a single source sample, sequenced in a study of graft-versus-host responses after intestinal transplantation. Sequencing used immunoSEQ multiplex PCR; TCRdb keeps in-frame clones, though not all of them. The table lists about 19,000 clones, roughly 87% of them singletons, with 1.5% to 2% in the top ten. The sequencing used PBMCs, collected 14 days after transplant. These receptors originate from a human patient who received an intestinal transplant, so some T cells may come from the graft donor.

This clone was detected only a few times. The chain uses TRBV6-5 and TRBJ2-7; D tentatively fits TRBD1 or TRBD2 (5 bases each). The germline CDR1 and CDR2 sequences are MNHEY and SVGAGI. Trimming removed 2 bases from V and 2 bases from J, with 10 bases in between. This CDR3 spans 14 amino acids. The CDR3 is CASSYGTAAYEQYF. The CDR3 nucleotides read TGTGCCAGCAGTTACGGGACCGCTGCCTACGAGCAGTACTTC.

This rearrangement joins TRBV28 to TRBJ2-5; 13 nucleotides agree with TRBD2. V was clipped by 8 bases and J by 5 bases; unmatched bases: 5. There are 14 residues in the CDR3. Germline CDR1 MDHEN, CDR2 SYDVKM. For the CDR3, the DNA is TGTGCCAGCGAGGAGACTAGCGGGAGGGAGACCCAGTACTTC. This sequence encodes CASEETSGRETQYF.

This clone was detected once. At one end the junction does not follow the germline gene, possibly because of a read error. This sequence joins TRBV6-6 and TRBJ1-2; 7 nucleotides line up with TRBD1. Germline assignment: CDR1 MNHNY and CDR2 SVGAGI (reference sequence). CDR3 length equals 16 residues. CDR3 region: CASTSRGQAFNYDYTF. In DNA, the CDR3 is TGTGCCAGCACATCGAGGGGGCAGGCCTTTAACTATGACTACACCTTC.

V gene TRBV6-1 combines with J gene TRBJ1-5, with 7 nucleotides matching TRBD1. Germline V lookup: CDR1 MNHNS, CDR2 SASEGT. With 4 bases clipped from V and 0 bases from J, the junction kept 15 bases outside the gene matches. The CDR3 spans 19 residues. The CDR3 region is CASSVGDSSSLLSNQPQHF. The CDR3 nucleotides read TGTGCCAGCAGTGTTGGGGACAGCTCAAGTCTTCTTAGCAATCAGCCCCAGCATTTT.

This rearrangement joins TRBV25-1 to TRBJ2-7; D not certain. This CDR3 is 13 amino acids long. Germline V lookup: CDR1 MGHDK, CDR2 SYGVNS. The V gene lost 8 bases and the J gene lost 3 bases, with 14 bases spanning the gap. CDR3 DNA: TGTGCCAGCTCCCCTGGGTGGGGCTACGAGCAGTACTTC. It encodes CASSPGWGYEQYF.

V usage is TRBV9 and J usage is TRBJ2-1; D not certain. Germline V CDR1 and CDR2: SGDLS, YYNGEE. V lost 4 bases and J lost 2, with 25 bases in between. The CDR3 spans 19 residues. Here the CDR3 DNA reads TGTGCCAGCAGCCCCCACGACCCCAGCGTGGGCGGAGCCTACAATGAGCAGTTCTTC. Encoded protein: CASSPHDPSVGGAYNEQFF.

As DNA, the CDR3 is TGCGCCAGCAGGAGGGGGGACAGAGTGAACACTGAAGCTTTCTTT. Its translation: CASRRGDRVNTEAFF. The J gene is TRBJ1-1, the V gene TRBV10-2; the match to TRBD1 covers 7 bases. J lost 0 bases, V lost 6 bases, and 7 bases had no gene match. CDR1 and CDR2 from the germline V gene are WSHSY and SAAADI. The CDR3 has 15 residues.

This clone appeared a few times. The chain is built from TRBV27 and TRBJ1-2, with a weak D call TRBD1 (6 bases). There are 14 residues in the CDR3. CDR1 is MNHEY, CDR2 SMNVEV, per germline (reference sequence). V was pared by 2 bases and J by 4 bases, with 11 bases between. The CDR3: CASSLGGGTYGYTF. The CDR3 DNA reads as TGTGCCAGCAGTTTAGGCGGGGGCACCTATGGCTACACCTTC.

The CDR3 nucleotides read TGTGCCAGTAGATGGGGGAACACTGAAGCTTTCTTT. Translated: CASRWGNTEAFF. The chain links TRBV19 to TRBJ1-1; D gene uncertain. This CDR3 comprises 12 residues. CDR1 and CDR2 (germline): LNHDA, SQIVND (reference sequence). V gave up 6 bases and J gave up 1 base, with 6 bases separating them.

This sequence joins TRBV2 and TRBJ2-3; 10 bases align to TRBD2. V gave up 6 bases and J gave up 6 bases; unmatched junction bases: 15. This CDR3 is built from 17 residues. Germline loops: CDR1 SNHLY, CDR2 FYNNEI. In DNA, the CDR3 is TGTGCCAGCAGCGCCAGCCTAGCGGGGGTCCTTTTGGATACGCAGTATTTT. Its protein is CASSASLAGVLLDTQYF.

Here the CDR3 reads CASRPGTGEGYEQYF. Here the CDR3 DNA reads TGTGCCAGCAGACCCGGGACAGGGGAAGGGTACGAGCAGTACTTC. This rearrangement joins TRBV2 to TRBJ2-7, with TRBD1 matching over 10 bases. The CDR3 runs to 15 residues. Germline lookup yields CDR1 SNHLY and CDR2 FYNNEI. V dropped 6 bases and J dropped 4; count of bases not matched to a gene: 9.

The chain is built from TRBV6-1 and TRBJ1-5; tentative D call: TRBD1 (5 bases). Germline V lookup: CDR1 MNHNS, CDR2 SASEGT. The CDR3 totals 16 residues. Trimming cost V 2 bases and J 0 bases, with 11 bases left between them. The CDR3 reads CASSEMDIYSNQPQHF. DNA for the CDR3: TGTGCCAGCAGTGAAATGGACATATATAGCAATCAGCCCCAGCATTTT.

V is TRBV27 and J is TRBJ1-2; a possible D gene is TRBD1 (6 bases). The CDR3 runs to 13 residues. With 4 bases removed from V and 4 bases from J, the gap between germline ends came to 10 bases. Germline lookup yields CDR1 MNHEY and CDR2 SMNVEV (reference sequence). The CDR3 sequence: CASSSTGSYGYTF. CDR3 nucleotides: TGTGCCAGCAGTTCGACAGGTTCCTATGGCTACACCTTC.

V and J are TRBV28 and TRBJ1-4; D unresolved. The germline CDR1 and CDR2 sequences are MDHEN and SYDVKM. The CDR3 has 16 amino acids. Deletions cut 1 base from V and 0 bases from J, with 9 bases between. CDR3 coding DNA: TGTGCCAGCAGTTTATTGGATTCTGCAACTAATGAAAAACTGTTTTTT. It is translated as CASSLLDSATNEKLFF.

The rearrangement joins TRBV9 to TRBJ2-5; D gene unclear. Germline CDR1 reads SGDLS; CDR2 reads YYNGEE. The CDR3 totals 14 residues. With 0 bases removed from V and 4 bases from J, the gap between germline ends came to 10 bases. The CDR3 DNA is TGTGCCAGCAGCGTAGACGGATTTTCAGAGACCCAGTACTTC. It yields the protein CASSVDGFSETQYF.

The rearrangement uses TRBV27 and TRBJ2-1; perhaps TRBD2 as D (5 bases). Germline V CDR1 and CDR2: MNHEY, SMNVEV (reference sequence). V lost 2 bases and J lost 8, with 7 bases in between. The length of the CDR3 is 12 residues. CDR3 sequence: CASSLGGDEQFF. For the CDR3, the DNA is TGTGCCAGCAGTTTAGGAGGCGATGAGCAGTTCTTC.

The V call is TRBV6-6, the J call TRBJ1-4; 8 bases map to TRBD1. V trimming: 2 bases; J trimming: 7 bases; junction bases outside the gene matches: 6. The CDR3 consists of 15 residues. CDR1 is MNHNY and CDR2 is SVGAGI in the germline V gene (reference sequence). Here the CDR3 reads CASSYVDREGEKLFF. The CDR3 coding sequence is TGTGCCAGCAGTTACGTGGACAGGGAGGGTGAAAAACTGTTTTTT.

The V gene is TRBV6-5, the J gene TRBJ1-4, with D tentatively TRBD1 (5 bases). The CDR3 spans 15 residues. The V gene's germline CDR1 is MNHEY and CDR2 SVGAGI. The ends were cut back, 0 bases at V and 0 bases at J, with 5 bases in the middle. CDR3 coding DNA: TGTGCCAGCAGTTACTCAGGGGCAACTAATGAAAAACTGTTTTTT. Translating gives CASSYSGATNEKLFF.

The rearrangement joins TRBV2 to TRBJ2-1; TRBD2 agrees at 7 bases. Trimming cost V 0 bases and J 0 bases; bases outside gene matches: 8. The CDR3 contains 18 residues. Germline values: CDR1 SNHLY, CDR2 FYNNEI. The CDR3 region has the DNA TGTGCCAGCAGTGAAGCCCCTATGCCGGGAGGCTCCTACAATGAGCAGTTCTTC. Translating gives CASSEAPMPGGSYNEQFF.

The rearrangement joins TRBV10-2 to TRBJ2-2, with 9 nucleotides matching TRBD2. The CDR3 loop spans 15 amino acids. Trimming cost V 7 bases and J 8 bases; bases outside gene matches: 11. Germline V CDR1 and CDR2: WSHSY, SAAADI. CDR3 coding DNA: TGCGCCAGCACTCCCTCCGGGACTAGCCGGGGGGAGCTGTTTTTT. Protein sequence: CASTPSGTSRGELFF.

The chain has TRBV6-5 and TRBJ2-3, with D unresolved. Germline assignment: CDR1 MNHEY and CDR2 SVGAGI. The germline V and J ends were trimmed by 6 bases and 1 base, with 11 bases remaining between them. This CDR3 region has 14 residues. CDR3 in DNA: TGTGCCAGCAGGGGTTTTAGGGGCACAGATACGCAGTATTTT. It translates to CASRGFRGTDTQYF.

The CDR3 reads CASSEAEDSGGRKTQYF. CDR3 nucleotide sequence: TGTGCCAGCAGTGAAGCGGAGGATAGCGGGGGGCGAAAGACCCAGTACTTC. The J gene is TRBJ2-5, the V gene TRBV2; 10 bases fit TRBD2. V trimming: 0 bases; J trimming: 6 bases; junction bases outside the gene matches: 10. Germline loops: CDR1 SNHLY, CDR2 FYNNEI. The CDR3 sequence is 17 residues long.